Shown below are 12 T cell receptor beta chains from a single sample sequenced in a study of cytomegalovirus exposure and HLA in healthy donors. PCR was performed using 60 Vbeta and 13 Jbeta primers. This table comes from immunoSEQ multiplex PCR, and its TCRdb copy is limited to in-frame clones, with some not included. The sample comprises about 140,000 clones, less than 85% of which are singletons, and about 2.2% rests with the top ten. The sample comprised PBMCs. The receptors originated from a woman aged 55 to 70 in good health and CMV-seropositive.

V is TRBV6-5 and J is TRBJ1-5; D unclear. The CDR3 totals 13 residues. V was cut by 5 bases and J by 1 base, with 6 bases left in between. Germline CDR1 is MNHEY and CDR2 is SVGAGI. This chain's CDR3 is CASSTESNQPQHF. The CDR3 nucleotides read TGTGCCAGCAGTACAGAAAGCAATCAGCCCCAGCATTTT.

This chain uses TRBV4-1 with TRBJ2-3, with unresolved D. Germline V lookup: CDR1 MGHRA, CDR2 YSYEKL. The V and J ends lost 1 base and 2 bases respectively, with 13 bases between them. The CDR3 sequence is 16 residues long. The DNA of the CDR3 is TGCGCCAGCAGCCAAGCAGCGAGTCAATTCACAGATACGCAGTATTTT. It codes for CASSQAASQFTDTQYF.

The V gene is TRBV10-3, the J gene TRBJ2-1, with TRBD2 matching 7 bases. The CDR3 has 15 residues. The V gene end was trimmed by 2 bases and the J gene end by 3 bases; junction bases not matched to a gene: 4. Looked up from germline, CDR1 is ENHRY and CDR2 is SYGVKD. CDR3 protein: CAISEAGGSYNEQFF. CDR3 nucleotides: TGTGCCATCAGTGAGGCGGGCGGGAGCTACAATGAGCAGTTCTTC.

The chain joins TRBV10-1 to TRBJ2-1; 11 bases agree with TRBD2. With V trimmed by 0 bases and J by 7 bases, 11 bases remained unmatched. In germline, CDR1 is WNHNN, CDR2 SYGVQD (reference sequence). This CDR3 contains 18 residues. In nucleotides, the CDR3 is TGCGCCAGCAGTGAGTCCTCAACTAGCGGGAGTCAGTTGAATGAGCAGTTCTTC. Its protein product is CASSESSTSGSQLNEQFF.

The rearrangement uses TRBV18 and TRBJ2-5; 11 nucleotides align to TRBD1. Germline CDR1 is KGHSH and CDR2 is LQKENI. The CDR3 length is 16 residues. Unmatched junction bases numbered 6, after V lost 1 base and J lost 5 bases. CDR3 protein: CASSPRGQGAGETQYF. CDR3 sequence (DNA): TGTGCCAGCTCACCACGCGGACAGGGGGCGGGGGAGACCCAGTACTTC.

CDR3 protein: CASSLSSYNEQFF. DNA for the CDR3: TGTGCCAGCAGCCTGAGCTCCTACAATGAGCAGTTCTTC. This sequence joins TRBV14 and TRBJ2-1, with D hard to call. This CDR3 region has 13 residues. Germline CDR1 and CDR2: SGHDN and FVKESK. The germline V and J ends were trimmed by 4 bases and 0 bases, with 4 bases remaining between them. Supplemented by reference TRBV14 and TRBJ2-1, the full variable domain reads EAGVTQFPSHSVIEKGQTVTLRCDPISGHDNLYWYRRVMGKEIKFLLHFVKESKQDESGMPNNRFLAERTGGTYSTLKVQPAELEDSGVYFCASSLSSYNEQFFGPGTRLTVL.

The chain recombines TRBV15 with TRBJ2-3; maybe TRBD2 (5 bases). The CDR3 spans 19 residues. The germline CDR1 and CDR2 sequences are LNHNV and YYDKDF (reference sequence). The V end lost 1 base, the J end lost 0 bases, and 20 bases lay between the germline ends. The CDR3 protein is CATSRAVSESGASTDTQYF. The CDR3 region has the DNA TGTGCCACCAGCAGAGCGGTTTCAGAGAGCGGAGCTAGCACAGATACGCAGTATTTT. Filled out from reference TRBV15 and TRBJ2-3, the complete variable domain reads DAMVIQNPRYQVTQFGKPVTLSCSQTLNHNVMYWYQQKSSQAPKLLFHYYDKDFNNEADTPDNFQSRRPNTSFCFLDIRSPGLGDTAMYLCATSRAVSESGASTDTQYFGPGTRLTVL.

V usage is TRBV4-1 and J usage is TRBJ2-1; D is unclear. Germline V CDR1 and CDR2: MGHRA, YSYEKL. The CDR3 extends over 15 amino acids. The V and J ends lost 3 bases and 0 bases respectively, with 9 bases between them. The chain's CDR3 is CASSHEASSYNEQFF. In DNA, the CDR3 is TGCGCCAGCAGCCACGAGGCGAGCTCCTACAATGAGCAGTTCTTC.

In this sample, this clone turned up a few times. The chain uses TRBV28 and TRBJ1-2, with TRBD1 identical over 8 bases. The V gene's germline CDR1 is MDHEN and CDR2 SYDVKM. The trim removed 6 bases at V and 9 bases at J, leaving 15 bases unmatched. CDR3 length: 15 residues. In DNA form, the CDR3 reads TGTGCCAGCAGGTGGGACAGGTACGGCTCGGTTAGCTACACCTTC. This sequence encodes CASRWDRYGSVSYTF.

Only a few counts were recorded for this clone. The same CDR3 is also encoded by other DNA sequences in this sample. The chain joins TRBV7-2 to TRBJ2-7; no clear D. The CDR3 is 13 residues long. V lost 2 bases and J 5 bases, leaving 10 bases between the germline ends. Germline V gene lookup returns CDR1 SGHTA and CDR2 FQGNSA. The CDR3 reads CASSLPASDEQYF. DNA of the CDR3: TGTGCCAGCAGCTTACCCGCTAGTGACGAGCAGTACTTC.

This clone was seen more than once but under ten times. V gene TRBV7-3 combines with J gene TRBJ2-2, with a weak D call TRBD2 (5 bases). Per germline, CDR1 SGHTA and CDR2 FQGTGA. The CDR3 runs to 15 residues. V lost 4 bases to trimming and J lost 1 base, with 10 bases between them. The CDR3 nucleotides read TGTGCCAGCAGCTCGTACGGGGAGAACACCGGGGAGCTGTTTTTT. This translates into CASSSYGENTGELFF.

The chain combines TRBV9 with TRBJ2-7, with 8 bases identical to TRBD2. The V gene end was trimmed by 4 bases and the J gene end by 6 bases; junction bases not matched to a gene: 3. The germline V gene encodes CDR1 SGDLS and CDR2 YYNGEE. The CDR3 covers 12 residues. CDR3: CASSPGGGEQYF. The CDR3 bases are TGTGCCAGCAGCCCCGGGGGGGGCGAGCAGTACTTC.